This T cell receptor (beta chain) was captured by sequencing in a study of vaccination effects on CD4 cells after COVID-19. Study-wide background: Two convalescent patients were sampled 16 days and one week before vaccination. Study-level results: Whether induced by infection or by vaccine, clones showed marked clonal contraction late after vaccination.

The germline V gene has CDR1 SGHAT and CDR2 FQNNGV. This CDR3 contains 14 residues. Trimming cost V 2 bases and J 1 base, with 8 bases left between them. The protocol was immunoSEQ multiplex PCR, while the TCRdb copy is restricted to in-frame clones and leaves out a portion. The data contain 63,000 or so clones, 65% to 85% of them singletons. Antigen-specific CD4+ T cells were first expanded with viral peptide pools by the ViraFEST assay and only then sequenced. CD4+ T cell isolation took place after about nine days of culture. The person was diagnosed with PCR-confirmed SARS-CoV-2 infection between March and December 2020. Approximately 2.1 million PBMC were placed in each well, which was supplemented with 10 IU/ml IL-2 and approximately 10 ug/ml peptides. Comment on this clone: Its matching antigen is unknown.

The sequencing used CD4+ T cells from PBMCs cultured with HIV peptides, collected before COVID-19 vaccination. As for subset: HIV-1 Nef peptide pool negative control/reference culture. The source of this sequence is a human donor who had a prior SARS-CoV-2 infection. This chain joins TRBV11-2 and TRBJ1-1; D call uncertain. The CDR3 sequence is CASSLRGGNTEAFF. CDR3 sequence (DNA): TGTGCCAGCAGCTTACGTGGCGGGAACACTGAAGCTTTCTTT.